The sequence of this T cell receptor (beta chain) was determined in a study of T cells in Graves' hyperthyroidism and ophthalmopathy. At least ten counts were recorded for this clonotype. Graves' hyperthyroidism showing no ophthalmopathy progression within 18 months was considered stable. Patients were excluded for uncontrolled infection, other autoimmune disease, pregnancy or lactation. Together with thyroid ultrasound, orbital computed tomography, serum thyroxine and TRAb, clinical symptoms were used for diagnoses. CDR1 and CDR2 (germline): LGHDT, YNNKEL (reference sequence). Trimming left V 4 bases short and J 0 bases short, with 16 bases between. The CDR3 runs to 16 residues. RNA transcripts were the template for amplifying TCR beta CDR3 regions. With the HTBI primer set, the TCR CDR3 went through a first round of RT-PCR. From the multiplex PCR reads, TCRdb called clonotypes with MiXCR, one entry per CDR3 protein. The table has 250,000 to 300,000 distinct CDR3 sequences, approximately 15% seen once.

What was sequenced was blood. This sequence was found in a woman aged 40-49 years with Graves' hyperthyroidism. V usage is TRBV3-1 and J usage is TRBJ2-7; D unclear. CDR3 sequence: CASSPLAGSSSYEQYF. The DNA of the CDR3 is TGTGCCAGCAGCCCTTTGGCCGGCAGCAGCTCCTACGAGCAGTACTTC.